This T cell receptor beta chain derives from a study of T cell responses to AZD1222 COVID-19 vaccine. About this clone: Its antigen is not identified.

Measured with immunoSEQ multiplex PCR; TCRdb has only the in-frame clones, and not every one. The top ten clones hold more than 0.4% of a sample with around 200,000 clones, about 91% of them seen once. Findings and caveats of the study: The donors showed a predominance of white British ancestry and of females, with possible underestimation of clonal diversity. Samples come after the peak T cell response, not at day 14. Within unmutated variant regions lay the reported targets of nearly half of spike-specific TCRs.

Germline assignment: CDR1 DFQATT and CDR2 SNEGSKA (reference sequence). There are 11 residues in the CDR3. V shed 5 bases and J shed 5 bases, with 7 bases lying between them. This receptor was obtained from an adult in good health. The sample consisted of peripheral blood, taken on day 0 of AZD1222 vaccination. J is TRBJ2-1 and V is TRBV20-1; no clear D. The CDR3 reads CSALDNNEQFF. In nucleotides, the CDR3 is TGCAGTGCTTTAGACAACAATGAGCAGTTCTTC.